This T cell receptor beta chain stems from a study of T cell responses to AZD1222 COVID-19 vaccine. General study findings and limits: Females outnumbered males among donors, who were mostly white British; clonal diversity was possibly underestimated. Vaccine-associated CD4 TCRs spanned spike, dominant at 160-218 and 743-854. Variant regions that are unmutated are reportedly the target of nearly half of spike-specific TCRs.

The protocol was immunoSEQ multiplex PCR, while the TCRdb copy is restricted to in-frame clones and leaves out a portion. The sample consists of approximately 190,000 clones, more than 90% of them appearing once. On this clone itself: Antigen unknown.

This CDR3 has 12 amino acids. V was cut by 1 base and J by 9 bases, with 9 bases left in between. Germline lookup yields CDR1 SEHNR and CDR2 FQNEAQ (reference sequence). The source material was peripheral blood, sampled 28 days after the second dose of the MenACWY control vaccine. J is TRBJ1-2 and V is TRBV7-9; D gene ambiguous. This clonotype was obtained from an adult who received the MenACWY meningococcal vaccine as a control. The chain's CDR3 is CASSLVGQSYTF. CDR3 nucleotide sequence: TGTGCCAGCAGCTTAGTCGGGCAGAGCTACACCTTC.